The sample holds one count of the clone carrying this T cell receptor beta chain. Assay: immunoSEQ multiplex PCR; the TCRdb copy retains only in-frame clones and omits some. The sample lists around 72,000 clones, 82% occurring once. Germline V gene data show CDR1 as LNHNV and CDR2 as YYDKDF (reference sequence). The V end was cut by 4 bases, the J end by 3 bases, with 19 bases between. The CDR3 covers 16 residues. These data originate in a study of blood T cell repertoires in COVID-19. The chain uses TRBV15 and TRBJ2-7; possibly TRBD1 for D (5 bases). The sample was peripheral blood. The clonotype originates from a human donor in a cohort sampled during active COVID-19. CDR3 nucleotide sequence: TGTGCCACCAGCATCATAGGGCAGGGTAGGGTCTACGAGCAGTACTTC. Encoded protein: CATSIIGQGRVYEQYF.